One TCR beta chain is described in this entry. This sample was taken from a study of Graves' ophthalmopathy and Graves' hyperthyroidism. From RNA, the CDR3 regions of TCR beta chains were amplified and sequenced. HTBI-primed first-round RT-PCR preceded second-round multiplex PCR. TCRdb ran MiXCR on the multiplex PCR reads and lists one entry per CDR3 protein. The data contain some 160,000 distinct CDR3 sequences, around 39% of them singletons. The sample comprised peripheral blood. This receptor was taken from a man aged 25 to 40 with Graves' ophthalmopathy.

In DNA form, the CDR3 reads TGTGCCAGCAGTGACGGGGACAGGGCGTATGGCTACACCTTC. This codes for CASSDGDRAYGYTF. V gene TRBV6-1 combines with J gene TRBJ1-2, with TRBD1 identical over 9 bases. There are 14 residues in the CDR3. J gave up 5 bases and V 3 bases, and 4 bases lay outside the gene matches. Germline CDR1 MNHNS, CDR2 SASEGT.